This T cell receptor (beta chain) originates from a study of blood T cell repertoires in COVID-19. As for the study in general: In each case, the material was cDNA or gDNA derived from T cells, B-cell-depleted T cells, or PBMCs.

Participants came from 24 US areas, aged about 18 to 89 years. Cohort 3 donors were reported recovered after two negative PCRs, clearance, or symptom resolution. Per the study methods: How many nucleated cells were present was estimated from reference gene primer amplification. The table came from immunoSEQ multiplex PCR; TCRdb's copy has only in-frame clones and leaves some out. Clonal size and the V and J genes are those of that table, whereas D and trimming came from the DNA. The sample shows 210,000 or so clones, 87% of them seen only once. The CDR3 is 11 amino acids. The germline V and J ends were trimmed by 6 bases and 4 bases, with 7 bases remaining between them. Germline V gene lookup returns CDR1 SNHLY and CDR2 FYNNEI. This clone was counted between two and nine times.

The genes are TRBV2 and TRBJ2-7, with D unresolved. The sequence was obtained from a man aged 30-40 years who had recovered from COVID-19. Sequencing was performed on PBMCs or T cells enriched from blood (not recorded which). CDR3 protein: CASSKLYEQYF. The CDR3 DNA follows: TGTGCCAGCAGCAAGCTATACGAGCAGTACTTC.